Listed below are T cell receptor beta chains from one sample, sequenced in a study of blood T cell repertoires in COVID-19. This table comes from immunoSEQ multiplex PCR, and its TCRdb copy is limited to in-frame clones, with some not included. The repertoire holds about 140,000 clones, 80% to 85% seen once, with 4% in the top ten. Source material: peripheral blood. The receptors stem from a woman aged 60-75 years with acute or convalescent COVID-19. Each CDR3 is given with its conserved first and last residue. A D gene is named only where the DNA matches it firmly. Some rows mark clone size as missing; the rest say once, few, many or name a class of expanded clone.

v_gene: TRBV7-8
abundance: -
j_gene: TRBJ2-1
d_gene: TRBD2
CDR3aa: CASSPGLAGPEQFF
CDR3nt: TGTGCCAGCAGCCCGGGACTAGCGGGTCCGGAGCAGTTCTTC

v_gene: TRBV6-6
abundance: few
j_gene: TRBJ1-2
d_gene: -
CDR3aa: CASSPAGGHYGYTF
CDR3nt: TGTGCCAGCAGCCCTGCCGGGGGGCACTATGGCTACACCTTC

v_gene: TRBV18
abundance: -
j_gene: TRBJ1-5
d_gene: -
CDR3aa: CASKRGGDQPQHF
CDR3nt: TGTGCCAGCAAGAGAGGGGGGGATCAGCCCCAGCATTTT

v_gene: TRBV21-1
abundance: -
j_gene: TRBJ2-7
d_gene: -
CDR3aa: CASSKLRGGVWTGLSYEQYF
CDR3nt: TGTGCCAGCAGCAAATTACGGGGGGGGGTCTGGACAGGCCTCTCCTACGAGCAGTACTTC

v_gene: TRBV10-3
abundance: -
j_gene: TRBJ2-7
d_gene: -
CDR3aa: CAISFTNTYEQYF
CDR3nt: TGTGCCATCAGTTTCACTAATACCTACGAGCAGTACTTC

v_gene: TRBV5-8
abundance: -
j_gene: TRBJ1-5
d_gene: -
CDR3aa: CASSQRGSGANQPQHF
CDR3nt: TGTGCCAGCAGTCAACGAGGGTCAGGGGCCAATCAGCCCCAGCATTTT

v_gene: TRBV7-3
abundance: -
j_gene: TRBJ1-2
d_gene: TRBD1
CDR3aa: CAGRLFRDRGNYGYTF
CDR3nt: TGTGCCGGACGACTTTTCCGGGACAGGGGTAACTATGGCTACACCTTC

v_gene: TRBV19
abundance: once
j_gene: TRBJ2-7
d_gene: -
CDR3aa: CASSTVPPYEQYF
CDR3nt: TGTGCCAGTAGTACCGTCCCCCCCTACGAGCAGTACTTC

v_gene: TRBV10-3
abundance: -
j_gene: TRBJ1-2
d_gene: -
CDR3aa: CAISERDGFDYGYTF
CDR3nt: TGTGCCATCAGTGAGCGCGACGGGTTCGACTATGGCTACACCTTC

v_gene: TRBV30
abundance: -
j_gene: TRBJ1-6
d_gene: -
CDR3aa: CAWSQHSESPLHF
CDR3nt: TGTGCCTGGAGTCAACACAGTGAGTCACCCCTCCACTTT

v_gene: TRBV28
abundance: -
j_gene: TRBJ1-5
d_gene: TRBD1
CDR3aa: CASYSGTGNIQPQHF
CDR3nt: TGTGCCAGCTACTCCGGGACAGGGAACATTCAGCCCCAGCATTTT

v_gene: TRBV19
abundance: few
j_gene: TRBJ2-1
d_gene: TRBD2
CDR3aa: CASRSHRWDSGRAGYNEQFF
CDR3nt: TGTGCCAGTAGATCCCACCGGTGGGATAGCGGGAGGGCCGGGTACAATGAGCAGTTCTTC

v_gene: TRBV7-9
abundance: -
j_gene: TRBJ1-1
d_gene: -
CDR3aa: CASSFRQVEAFF
CDR3nt: TGTGCCAGCAGCTTTCGACAGGTTGAAGCTTTCTTT

v_gene: TRBV28
abundance: -
j_gene: TRBJ2-3
d_gene: -
CDR3aa: CASSSSMTALTQYF
CDR3nt: TGTGCCAGCAGTTCCTCCATGACTGCGCTCACGCAGTATTTT

v_gene: TRBV28
abundance: -
j_gene: TRBJ1-6
d_gene: -
CDR3aa: CASSSYAGRQGWNSPLHF
CDR3nt: TGTGCCAGCAGTTCTTATGCCGGCAGGCAGGGATGGAATTCACCCCTCCACTTT

v_gene: TRBV27
abundance: -
j_gene: TRBJ2-7
d_gene: -
CDR3aa: CASSLSRGSYEQYF
CDR3nt: TGTGCCAGCAGTTTATCGCGGGGATCCTACGAGCAGTACTTC

v_gene: TRBV7-2
abundance: -
j_gene: TRBJ2-3
d_gene: TRBD1
CDR3aa: CASSSRTGRPDTQYF
CDR3nt: TGTGCCAGCAGCTCTCGGACAGGCCGTCCAGATACGCAGTATTTT

v_gene: TRBV27
abundance: -
j_gene: TRBJ2-7
d_gene: -
CDR3aa: CASSFMGEVNEQYF
CDR3nt: TGTGCCAGCAGTTTTATGGGGGAGGTCAACGAGCAGTACTTC

v_gene: TRBV10-2
abundance: once
j_gene: TRBJ2-3
d_gene: -
CDR3aa: CASIGPTDTQYF
CDR3nt: TGCGCCAGCATCGGTCCCACAGATACGCAGTATTTT

v_gene: TRBV30
abundance: -
j_gene: TRBJ1-5
d_gene: -
CDR3aa: CALGGLYSNQPQHF
CDR3nt: TGTGCCCTTGGGGGACTGTATAGCAATCAGCCCCAGCATTTT

v_gene: TRBV7-8
abundance: -
j_gene: TRBJ1-4
d_gene: -
CDR3aa: CASSTIQGSNEKLFF
CDR3nt: TGTGCCAGCAGCACCATACAGGGATCTAATGAAAAACTGTTTTTT

v_gene: TRBV28
abundance: -
j_gene: TRBJ2-7
d_gene: -
CDR3aa: CASSLGGAKYEQYF
CDR3nt: TGTGCCAGCAGTTTGGGGGGGGCGAAGTACGAGCAGTACTTC

v_gene: TRBV7-5
abundance: -
j_gene: TRBJ1-2
d_gene: -
CDR3aa: CARSLDLQGRYGYTF
CDR3nt: TGTGCCAGAAGCTTAGATCTCCAGGGGCGCTATGGCTACACCTTC

v_gene: TRBV27
abundance: -
j_gene: TRBJ1-5
d_gene: -
CDR3aa: CASSQYSGAAQPQHF
CDR3nt: TGTGCCAGCAGCCAATATTCAGGTGCAGCTCAGCCCCAGCATTTT

v_gene: TRBV6-6
abundance: few
j_gene: TRBJ2-5
d_gene: TRBD2
CDR3aa: CASSRGLAGAETQYF
CDR3nt: TGTGCCAGCAGTAGGGGACTAGCGGGAGCGGAGACCCAGTACTTC

v_gene: TRBV6-2/TRBV6-3
abundance: -
j_gene: TRBJ1-6
d_gene: -
CDR3aa: CASSYSRDGRSPLHF
CDR3nt: TGTGCCAGCAGTTACTCGAGGGACGGGAGGTCACCCCTCCACTTT

v_gene: TRBV7-2
abundance: -
j_gene: TRBJ1-2
d_gene: TRBD1
CDR3aa: CASNLDRVPPGGYTF
CDR3nt: TGTGCCAGCAACCTGGACAGGGTCCCTCCGGGTGGCTACACCTTC

v_gene: TRBV7-9
abundance: -
j_gene: TRBJ2-5
d_gene: TRBD1
CDR3aa: CASSLGQGELETQYF
CDR3nt: TGTGCCAGCAGCCTGGGACAGGGGGAATTAGAGACCCAGTACTTC